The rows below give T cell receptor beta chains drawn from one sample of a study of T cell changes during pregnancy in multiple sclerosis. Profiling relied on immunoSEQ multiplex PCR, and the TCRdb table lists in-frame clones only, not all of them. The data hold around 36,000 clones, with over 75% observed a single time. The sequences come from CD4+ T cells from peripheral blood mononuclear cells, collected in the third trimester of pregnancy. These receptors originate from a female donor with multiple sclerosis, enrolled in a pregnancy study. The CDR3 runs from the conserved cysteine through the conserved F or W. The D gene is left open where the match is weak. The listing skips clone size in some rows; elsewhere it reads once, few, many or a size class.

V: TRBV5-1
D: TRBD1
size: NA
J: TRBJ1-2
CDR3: CASSGRTGGYGYTF
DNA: TGCGCCAGCAGCGGACGGACAGGGGGGTATGGCTACACCTTC

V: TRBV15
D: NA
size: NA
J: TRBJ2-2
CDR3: CATSRAGIGTGELFF
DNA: TGTGCCACCAGCAGAGCGGGAATCGGGACCGGGGAGCTGTTTTTT

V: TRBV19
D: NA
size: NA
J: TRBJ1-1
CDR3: CASASQGWEAFF
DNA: TGTGCCAGCGCTTCTCAGGGGTGGGAAGCTTTCTTT

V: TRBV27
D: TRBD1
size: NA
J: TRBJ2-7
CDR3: CASSLSPFRDSSYEQYF
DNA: TGTGCCAGCAGTTTATCGCCTTTTCGGGACAGCTCCTACGAGCAGTACTTC

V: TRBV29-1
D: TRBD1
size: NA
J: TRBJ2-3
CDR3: CSVLQGAGTDTQYF
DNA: TGCAGCGTGTTACAGGGGGCAGGCACAGATACGCAGTATTTT

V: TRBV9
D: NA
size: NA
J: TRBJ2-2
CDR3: CASSVVVNTGELFF
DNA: TGTGCCAGCAGCGTAGTAGTTAACACCGGGGAGCTGTTTTTT

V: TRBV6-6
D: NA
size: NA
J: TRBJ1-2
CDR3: CASSPGTYGYTF
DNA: TGTGCCAGCAGTCCCGGGACATATGGCTACACCTTC

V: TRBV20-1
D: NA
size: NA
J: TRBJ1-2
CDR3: CTAQGENGYTF
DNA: TGCACCGCGCAAGGGGAAAATGGCTACACCTTC

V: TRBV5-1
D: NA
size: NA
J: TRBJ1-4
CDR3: CASSLGPWGGPTNEKLFF
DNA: TGCGCCAGCAGCTTAGGGCCGTGGGGGGGCCCAACTAATGAAAAACTGTTTTTT

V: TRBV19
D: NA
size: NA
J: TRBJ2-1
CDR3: CASSIAAGIIHEQFF
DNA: TGTGCCAGTAGTATCGCGGCAGGGATCATCCATGAGCAGTTCTTC

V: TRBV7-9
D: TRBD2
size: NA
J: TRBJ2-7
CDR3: CASSPPGLALYEQYF
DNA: TGTGCCAGCAGCCCGCCGGGACTAGCGCTTTACGAGCAGTACTTC

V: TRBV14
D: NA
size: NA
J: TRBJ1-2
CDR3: CASSQSSGYGYTF
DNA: TGTGCCAGCAGCCAATCTTCAGGGTATGGCTACACCTTC

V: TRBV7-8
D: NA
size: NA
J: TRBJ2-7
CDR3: CASKITGTNHEQYF
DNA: TGTGCCAGCAAAATTACCGGGACAAATCACGAGCAGTACTTC

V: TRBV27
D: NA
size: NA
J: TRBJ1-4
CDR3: CASSYRAVIATNEKLFF
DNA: TGTGCCAGCAGTTACAGGGCCGTTATTGCAACTAATGAAAAACTGTTTTTT

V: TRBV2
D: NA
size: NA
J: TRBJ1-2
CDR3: CASTRGGASYGYTF
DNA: TGTGCCAGCACCCGGGGTGGAGCTTCCTATGGCTACACCTTC

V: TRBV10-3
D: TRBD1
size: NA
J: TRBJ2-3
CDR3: CAISERQGGTDTQYF
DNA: TGTGCCATCAGTGAGCGGCAGGGGGGCACAGATACGCAGTATTTT

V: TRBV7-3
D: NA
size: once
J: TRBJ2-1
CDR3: CASSLGGVYEQFF
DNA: TGTGCCAGCAGCTTAGGGGGCGTGTATGAGCAGTTCTTC

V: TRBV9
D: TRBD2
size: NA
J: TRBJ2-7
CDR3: CASSPTSGRAYEQYF
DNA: TGTGCCAGCAGCCCAACTAGCGGGAGGGCATACGAGCAGTACTTC

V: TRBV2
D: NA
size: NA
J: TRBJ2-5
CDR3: CASSGGRERVETQYF
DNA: TGTGCCAGCAGTGGGGGCCGGGAGCGAGTAGAGACCCAGTACTTC

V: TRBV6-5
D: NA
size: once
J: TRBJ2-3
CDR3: CASAQRRVDTDTQYF
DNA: TGTGCCAGCGCTCAGAGGAGGGTGGACACAGATACGCAGTATTTT

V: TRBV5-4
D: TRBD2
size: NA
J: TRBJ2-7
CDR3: CASSLAGREGYEQYF
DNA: TGTGCCAGCAGCTTGGCTGGGCGGGAGGGATACGAGCAGTACTTC

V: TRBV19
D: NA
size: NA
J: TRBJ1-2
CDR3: CASSTGGDRGYTF
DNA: TGTGCCAGTAGTACGGGCGGGGACCGCGGCTACACCTTC

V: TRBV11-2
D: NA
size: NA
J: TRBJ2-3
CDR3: CASSLGGASTDTQYF
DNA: TGTGCCAGCAGCTTAGGAGGAGCTAGCACAGATACGCAGTATTTT

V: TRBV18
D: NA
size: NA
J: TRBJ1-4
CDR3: CASSPTGGAGSTNEKLFF
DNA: TGTGCCAGCTCACCCACCGGGGGGGCCGGATCAACTAATGAAAAACTGTTTTTT

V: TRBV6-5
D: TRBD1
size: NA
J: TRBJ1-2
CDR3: CASRKGQGYGYTF
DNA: TGTGCCAGCAGGAAGGGACAGGGCTATGGCTACACCTTC

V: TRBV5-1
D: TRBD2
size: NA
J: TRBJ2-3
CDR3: CASSPGLARADTQYF
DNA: TGCGCCAGCAGCCCGGGACTAGCGAGGGCAGATACGCAGTATTTT

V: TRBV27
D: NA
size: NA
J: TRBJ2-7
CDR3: CASSFEGVGYEQYF
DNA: TGTGCCAGCAGTTTTGAAGGGGTTGGGTACGAGCAGTACTTC

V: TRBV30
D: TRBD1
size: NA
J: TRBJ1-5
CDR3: CAWSVGDRGPQHF
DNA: TGTGCCTGGAGTGTGGGGGACAGGGGGCCCCAGCATTTT

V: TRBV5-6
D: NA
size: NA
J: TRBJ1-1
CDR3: CASIRRGGGTEAFF
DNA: TGTGCCAGCATCCGCCGGGGAGGGGGCACTGAAGCTTTCTTT

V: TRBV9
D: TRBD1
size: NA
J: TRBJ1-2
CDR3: CASSAGGQGNYGYTF
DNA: TGTGCCAGCAGCGCCGGGGGACAGGGTAACTATGGCTACACCTTC

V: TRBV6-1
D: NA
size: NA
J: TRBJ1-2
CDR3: CASSATDGYGYTF
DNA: TGTGCCAGCAGTGCCACAGATGGCTATGGCTACACCTTC

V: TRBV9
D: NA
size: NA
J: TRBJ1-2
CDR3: CASSGGRSERVYGYTF
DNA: TGTGCCAGCAGCGGCGGGAGGTCGGAACGGGTCTATGGCTACACCTTC

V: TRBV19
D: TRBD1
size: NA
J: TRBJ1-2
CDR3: CASSVPQGAVYGYTF
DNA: TGTGCCAGTAGTGTCCCTCAGGGGGCGGTCTATGGCTACACCTTC

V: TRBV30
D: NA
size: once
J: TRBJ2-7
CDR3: CAWSPSDKLREQYF
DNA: TGTGCCTGGAGTCCTAGCGACAAACTACGAGAGCAGTACTTC

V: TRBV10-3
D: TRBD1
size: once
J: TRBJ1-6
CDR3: CAISSPSGTGESPLHF
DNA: TGTGCCATCAGTTCCCCATCCGGGACAGGGGAGTCACCCCTCCACTTT

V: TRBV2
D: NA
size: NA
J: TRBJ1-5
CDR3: CASKAGGNQPQHF
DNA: TGTGCCAGCAAGGCGGGGGGCAATCAGCCCCAGCATTTT

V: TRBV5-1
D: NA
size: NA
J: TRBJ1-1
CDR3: CASSLGATTSYEAFF
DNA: TGCGCCAGCAGCTTGGGGGCGACGACCTCATATGAAGCTTTCTTT

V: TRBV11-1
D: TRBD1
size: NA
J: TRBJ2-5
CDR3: CASSRDREETQYF
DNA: TGTGCCAGCAGCCGCGACAGGGAAGAGACCCAGTACTTC

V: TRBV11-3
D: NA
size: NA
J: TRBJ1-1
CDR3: CASSLGQGTEAFF
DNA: TGTGCCAGCAGCTTGGGCCAGGGGACTGAAGCTTTCTTT

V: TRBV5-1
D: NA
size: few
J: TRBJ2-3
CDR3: CASSLARDTQYF
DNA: TGCGCCAGCAGTTTAGCCCGGGATACGCAGTATTTT

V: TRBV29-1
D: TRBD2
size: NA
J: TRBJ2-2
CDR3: CSVEKGLDTGELFF
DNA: TGCAGCGTTGAGAAGGGACTAGACACCGGGGAGCTGTTTTTT

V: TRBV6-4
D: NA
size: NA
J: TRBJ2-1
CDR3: CASSSTGGAYNEQFF
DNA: TGTGCCAGCAGTTCTACAGGGGGGGCCTACAATGAGCAGTTCTTC

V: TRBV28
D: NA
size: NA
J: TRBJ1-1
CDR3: CASSSLTGQGTEAFF
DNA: TGTGCCAGCAGTTCCCTCACAGGGCAGGGTACTGAAGCTTTCTTT

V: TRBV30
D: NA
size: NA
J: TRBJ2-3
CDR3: CAWSEGLPQGTDTQYF
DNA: TGTGCCTGGAGTGAGGGGCTTCCCCAGGGCACAGATACGCAGTATTTT

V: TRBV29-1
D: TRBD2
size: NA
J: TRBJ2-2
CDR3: CSVEWSGSSLTGELFF
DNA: TGCAGCGTTGAATGGAGCGGGAGTTCGCTGACCGGGGAGCTGTTTTTT

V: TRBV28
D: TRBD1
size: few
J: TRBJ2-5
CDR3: CASRRQGARQETQYF
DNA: TGTGCCAGCAGGAGACAGGGGGCGCGGCAAGAGACCCAGTACTTC